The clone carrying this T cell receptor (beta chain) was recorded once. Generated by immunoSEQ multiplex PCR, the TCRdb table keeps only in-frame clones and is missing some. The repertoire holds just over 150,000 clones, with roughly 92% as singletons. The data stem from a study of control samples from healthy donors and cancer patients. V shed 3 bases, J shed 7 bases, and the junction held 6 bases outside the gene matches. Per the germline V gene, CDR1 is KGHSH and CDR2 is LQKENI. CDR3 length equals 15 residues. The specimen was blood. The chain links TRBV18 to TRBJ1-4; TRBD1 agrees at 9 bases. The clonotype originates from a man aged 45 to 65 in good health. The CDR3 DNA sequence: TGTGCCAGCTCACCCGGACAGGGGAGCGGTGAAAAACTGTTTTTT. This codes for CASSPGQGSGEKLFF.